Following are 2 T cell receptor beta chains from one sample sequenced in a study of molecular identifiers for immune sequencing clone quantification. In TCRdb, the PCR reads were re-called with MiXCR into one record per CDR3 protein. The table lists under 650,000 distinct CDR3 sequences, just under 20% of them singletons. The sample consisted of naive CD8+ T cells from blood, with Jurkat cell RNA spiked in. Subset here: FACS-sorted CD8+CD4-CCR7+CD45RA+ naive T cells. The receptors shown here come from a human donor in good health. Some libraries in this study had Jurkat cell RNA spiked in.

With respect to this clonotype: Its ends do not fully match the called genes, so a read error is possible. The chain uses TRBV4-1 and TRBJ1-2; D might be TRBD1 (6 bases). The CDR3 is 13 amino acids. In germline, CDR1 is MGHRA, CDR2 YSYEKL. The CDR3 region is CASSQGQELGYAF. The CDR3 bases are TGCGCCAGCAGCCAAGGACAGGAGCTAGGCTACGCCTTC.

In its sample, this clonotype was seen a few times. The chain carries TRBV10-2 and TRBJ1-5; D remains ambiguous. The CDR3 covers 15 residues. Trimming pared 6 bases from V and 0 bases from J, leaving 12 bases between. Germline assignment: CDR1 WSHSY and CDR2 SAAADI. The CDR3 reads CASREGVDSNQPQHF. CDR3 bases: TGCGCCAGCAGGGAGGGTGTTGATAGCAATCAGCCCCAGCATTTT.